These T cell receptor beta chains were read from a single sample in a study of blood T cell repertoires in COVID-19. TCRdb keeps only in-frame clones here, not all; method: immunoSEQ multiplex PCR. The sample lists 200,000 to 250,000 clones; more than 70% were seen once. Sequenced material: peripheral blood. These receptors were obtained from a woman between 25 and 40 years old with COVID-19, enrolled during active disease. CDR3s include the opening cysteine and the closing phenylalanine or tryptophan. The D gene is left open where the match is weak. Not all rows give a size; the values are once, few, many and, for expanded clones, a class.

TRBJ1-1 NA TRBV7-9 NA TGTGCCAGCAGCTTAGTAGGGGCTGGGAACACTGAAGCTTTCTTT CASSLVGAGNTEAFF
TRBJ2-1 TRBD2 TRBV4-1 once TGCGCCAGCAGCCCTGACCGGACTAGCGGTCCCCGGGGCCCGTTCTTC CASSPDRTSGPRGPFF
TRBJ1-1 NA TRBV29-1 NA TGCAGCGTTGAAGATCCCAGGATTGAAGCTTTCTTT CSVEDPRIEAFF
TRBJ2-3 TRBD2 TRBV24-1 NA TGTGCCACCTCTAGCGGGGGCACAGATACGCAGTATTTT CATSSGGTDTQYF
TRBJ2-1 TRBD2 TRBV14 once TGTGCCAGCAGTCCTAGCGGGAGGGCCCGTTTTTACGGAAGCTCCTACAATGAGCAGTTCTTC CASSPSGRARFYGSSYNEQFF
TRBJ2-2 TRBD1 TRBV4-3 NA TGCGCCAGCAGCCAGGACAGGGCGAACACCGGGGAGCTGTTTTTT CASSQDRANTGELFF
TRBJ2-4 TRBD2 TRBV2 NA TGTGCCAGCAAGGGGACTAGCGGGAGCATCCTAAACATTCAGTACTTC CASKGTSGSILNIQYF
TRBJ2-1 TRBD1 TRBV7-9 NA TGTGCCAGCAGCCGTGCGGGACAGGGCTTCAATGAGCAGTTCTTC CASSRAGQGFNEQFF
TRBJ1-3 NA TRBV20-1 NA TGCAGTGCTAGTTATGGAAACACCATATATTTT CSASYGNTIYF
TRBJ2-3 NA TRBV11-3 NA TGTGCCAGCAGAAGGGGGACCACAGATACGCAGTATTTT CASRRGTTDTQYF
TRBJ2-1 NA TRBV2 NA TGTGCCAGCAGTGAAGGTAGCGGAGTATACAATGAGCAGTTCTTC CASSEGSGVYNEQFF
TRBJ2-1 NA TRBV4-3 once TGCGCCAGCAGCCAAGCACTGTATGCTGAGCAGTTCTTC CASSQALYAEQFF
TRBJ2-5 NA TRBV14 NA TGTGCCAGCAGCCAAGCGGAGACCCAGTACTTC CASSQAETQYF
TRBJ1-2 TRBD1 TRBV5-4 NA TGTGCCAGCAGCTTGGTGCAGGGGGCTAACTATGGCTACACCTTC CASSLVQGANYGYTF
TRBJ1-1 TRBD1 TRBV28 NA TGTGCCAGCAGTCCCAGACAGGGGACTGAAGCTTTCTTT CASSPRQGTEAFF
TRBJ2-1 TRBD1 TRBV19 NA TGTGCCAGTAGTATAGATTTCTCGGTTAGACAGGGTAGGATCTTC CASSIDFSVRQGRIF
TRBJ1-5 TRBD1 TRBV19 NA TGTGCCAGTAGCGAAGAGGGGGCGGCTGCGAATGACAATCAGCCCCAGCATTTT CASSEEGAAANDNQPQHF
TRBJ2-2 NA TRBV21-1 NA TGTGCCAGCAGGAATCGAGCGGGAGGCCCCGGGGGACGGGAGCTGTTTTTT CASRNRAGGPGGRELFF
TRBJ1-6 NA TRBV5-1 NA TGCGCCAGCATGGGGGCGGAGAATTCACCCCTCCACTTT CASMGAENSPLHF
TRBJ1-1 NA TRBV6-5 NA TGTGCCAGCAGTTACTCAGGGGAGGACACTGAAGCTTTCTTT CASSYSGEDTEAFF
TRBJ1-1 NA TRBV9 few TGTGCCAGCAGCGAGAGCTTGGGGCAGACTGAAGCTTTCTTT CASSESLGQTEAFF
TRBJ2-2 NA TRBV4-1 NA TGCGCCAGCAGCCAAGCCGGGACAATTACCGGGGAGCTGTTTTTT CASSQAGTITGELFF
TRBJ2-3 NA TRBV7-6 NA TGTGCCAGCAGCTTAGACCCGTCCGGGGGTCGTGGGGATACGCAGTATTTT CASSLDPSGGRGDTQYF
TRBJ1-5 TRBD1 TRBV28 NA TGTGCCAGCAGTCCGGGGGACAGGGGGCCGAAGGGGAATCAGCCCCAGCATTTT CASSPGDRGPKGNQPQHF
TRBJ1-2 TRBD1 TRBV7-2 NA TGTGCCAGCAGCTTCCAAACCGGGACAGATTCTTTTTTC CASSFQTGTDSFF
TRBJ2-7 NA TRBV13 NA TGTGCCAGCAGCCCGCGTGGGTCCGGGGTGTACGAGCAGTACTTC CASSPRGSGVYEQYF
TRBJ2-2 TRBD2 TRBV3-1/TRBV3-2 NA TGTGCCAGCAGCCAGGAACTAGCGGGGGGGAACACCGGGGAGCTGTTTTTT CASSQELAGGNTGELFF
TRBJ2-7 TRBD2 TRBV20-1 NA TGCAGTGCTAGTGGGCTAGCGGGGCCCTACGAGCAGTACTTC CSASGLAGPYEQYF
TRBJ2-2 NA TRBV11-2 NA TGTGCCAGCAGCTTAGTTCCTGTGAACACCGGGGAGCTGTTTTTT CASSLVPVNTGELFF
TRBJ2-3 NA TRBV1 NA TGCACCAGCTATACTAGCGGCAAACCCCTAAGCACAGATACGCAGTATTTT CTSYTSGKPLSTDTQYF
TRBJ2-1 TRBD1 TRBV19 NA TGTGCCAGTAGTAATGGACAGGGCCAGGCAAATGAGCAGTTCTTC CASSNGQGQANEQFF
TRBJ2-6 NA TRBV7-9 NA TGTGCCAGCAGCTTAGCTTTGCCGGGCTCTGGGGCCAACGTCCTGACTTTC CASSLALPGSGANVLTF
TRBJ1-2 NA TRBV23-1 NA TGCGCCAGCAGAAGGGGGTGCTATGGCTACACCTTC CASRRGCYGYTF
TRBJ2-1 TRBD1 TRBV5-4 NA TGTGCCAGCAGCATGGACAGGGGGTATAATGAGCAGTTCTTC CASSMDRGYNEQFF
TRBJ2-1 TRBD2 TRBV7-6 NA TGTGCCAGCAGCCGCTTAGGTACTAGCGGGAGCAGCTCCTACAATGAGCAGTTCTTC CASSRLGTSGSSSYNEQFF